The 27 T cell receptor beta chains listed next were all sequenced from one sample in a study of T cells in Graves' hyperthyroidism and ophthalmopathy. Amplified regions were TCR beta CDR3 sequences from RNA transcripts. A first-round RT-PCR of the TCR CDR3 used the HTBI primer set. MiXCR, applied by TCRdb to the multiplex PCR reads, yields one record per CDR3 protein. The sample has a few hundred thousand distinct CDR3 sequences, around 14% seen once; the top ten hold about 31%. Input material: blood. These receptors originate from a woman in her 30s with Graves' hyperthyroidism.

The chain recombines TRBV7-2 with TRBJ2-7, with D perhaps TRBD1 or TRBD2 (7 bases each). With 5 bases removed from V and 5 bases from J, the gap between germline ends came to 10 bases. Germline-derived CDR1 and CDR2 are SGHTA and FQGNSA. The CDR3 has 12 residues. The CDR3 reads CASSPGGDEQYF. The CDR3 region has the DNA TGTGCCAGCAGCCCAGGGGGGGACGAGCAGTACTTC.

V gene TRBV20-1 combines with J gene TRBJ1-1, with D hard to call. CDR1 and CDR2 from the germline V gene are DFQATT and SNEGSKA (reference sequence). The CDR3 extends over 15 amino acids. V lost 1 base and J 3 bases, leaving 15 bases between the germline ends. The CDR3, as DNA: TGCAGTGCTAGAGGGAGAAGGGCTACGTACACTGAAGCTTTCTTT. It yields the protein CSARGRRATYTEAFF.

In the case of this clonotype: A junction boundary mismatches the germline segment, possibly from a read error. V and J are TRBV4-1 and TRBJ2-7, with D possibly being TRBD1 or TRBD2 (5 bases each). CDR3 size: 15 residues. CDR1 and CDR2 (germline): MGHRA, YSYEKL. The CDR3 DNA follows: TGCTCCAGCAGCCAAGAGGGGCACAGCTCCTACGAGCAGTACTTC. Translated, it gives CSSSQEGHSSYEQYF.

This chain joins TRBV29-1 and TRBJ2-3; 13 nucleotides align to TRBD2. This CDR3 has 15 amino acids. Per the germline V gene, CDR1 is SQVTM and CDR2 is ANQGSEA. The ends lost 1 base at V and 3 bases at J; junction bases unmatched: 1. The CDR3 DNA reads TGCAGCGTTGAAGGGACTAGCGGGAGTACAGATACGCAGTATTTT. Its protein product is CSVEGTSGSTDTQYF.

About this clonotype itself: A much larger clone differs from this one at a single base, so this may be a read error. The chain carries TRBV28 and TRBJ2-2; TRBD2 agrees at 9 bases. The CDR3 covers 17 residues. CDR1 and CDR2 (germline): MDHEN, SYDVKM. In nucleotides, the CDR3 is TGTGCCAGCAGTGGGGCACGAGCGGGAGGATGGACCGGGGAGCTGTTATTT. It codes for CASSGARAGGWTGELLF.

This clonotype has a handful of counts. J is TRBJ2-3 and V is TRBV5-4; D is unclear. CDR3 length: 11 residues. The ends were cut back, 5 bases at V and 6 bases at J, with 7 bases in the middle. CDR1 and CDR2 (germline): SGHNT, YYREEE (reference sequence). The chain's CDR3 is CASRWKDTQYF. Here the CDR3 DNA reads TGTGCCAGCAGATGGAAGGATACGCAGTATTTT.

This clonotype was counted between two and nine times. The genes are TRBV20-1 and TRBJ1-1; D call uncertain. There are 13 residues in the CDR3. From germline, CDR1 is DFQATT and CDR2 SNEGSKA (reference sequence). With 3 bases removed from V and 4 bases from J, the gap between germline ends came to 12 bases. CDR3 sequence reads: CSARAPAGTEAFF. In nucleotides, the CDR3 is TGCAGTGCTAGGGCGCCCGCGGGCACTGAAGCTTTCTTT.

This clonotype was recorded at least ten times. The rearrangement uses TRBV3-1 and TRBJ1-1; D is uncertain. The CDR3 contains 11 residues. Germline assignment: CDR1 LGHDT and CDR2 YNNKEL (reference sequence). V dropped 8 bases and J dropped 1 base, with 5 bases sitting between them. The CDR3 sequence is CASGGNTEAFF. As DNA, the CDR3 is TGTGCCAGCGGAGGGAACACTGAAGCTTTCTTT.

This clonotype was detected ten times or more. For the CDR3, the DNA is TGTGCCAGCAGACTACCCGGACAGACGACTACAAATGAGCAGTTCTTC. It translates to CASRLPGQTTTNEQFF. The chain couples TRBV12-3 or TRBV12-4 to TRBJ2-1; possible D gene TRBD1, 6 bases. V lost 6 bases to trimming and J lost 7 bases, with 22 bases between them. The CDR3 spans 16 residues.

The chain links TRBV6-2 or TRBV6-3 to TRBJ1-2; 7 nucleotides match TRBD1. This CDR3 has 14 residues. The V gene's germline CDR1 is MNHEY and CDR2 SVGEGT. The ends lost 9 bases at V and 2 bases at J; junction bases unmatched: 9. The CDR3 DNA is TGTGCCAGTTCCGACAGGGAGGGGAACTATGGCTACACCTTC. It specifies CASSDREGNYGYTF.

This clonotype came up many times. The gene calls are TRBV20-1 and TRBJ2-5, with 11 bases that match TRBD2. V lost 0 bases to trimming and J lost 7 bases; unmatched junction nucleotides: 7. The CDR3 is 15 amino acids. The V gene's germline CDR1 is DFQATT and CDR2 SNEGSKA (reference sequence). CDR3 nucleotide sequence: TGCAGTGCTAGAGACCGACTAGCGGGGCTTGGGACCCAGTACTTC. Translated, it gives CSARDRLAGLGTQYF.

In this sample, this clonotype turned up many times. The V and J genes are TRBV5-1 and TRBJ2-3; 9 nucleotides agree with TRBD1. After removal of 1 base from V and 4 bases from J, the junction contained 4 bases not matched to a gene. This CDR3 region has 15 residues. Germline values: CDR1 SGHRS, CDR2 YFSETQ. In DNA form, the CDR3 reads TGCGCCAGCAGCTTGAGGACAGGGGATGCAGATACGCAGTATTTT. Translated, it gives CASSLRTGDADTQYF.

The sample holds many counts of this clonotype. J is TRBJ2-7 and V is TRBV12-3 or TRBV12-4; D may be TRBD1 or TRBD2 (5 bases each). With 8 bases removed from V and 3 bases from J, the gap between germline ends came to 20 bases. CDR3 length: 15 residues. The CDR3: CASAPGGVGLYEQYF. The CDR3 DNA reads TGTGCCAGCGCCCCTGGGGGTGTGGGCCTCTACGAGCAGTACTTC.

This clonotype was seen repeatedly, ten times or more. V gene TRBV20-1 combines with J gene TRBJ2-5; 9 bases line up with TRBD2. From germline, CDR1 is DFQATT and CDR2 SNEGSKA (reference sequence). The V segment lost 1 base and the J segment 1 base; nucleotides outside the gene matches: 4. The CDR3 sequence is 15 residues long. CDR3 sequence (DNA): TGCAGTGCTAGAGGACGCGGGGGGGTCCAAGAGACCCAGTACTTC. Its translation: CSARGRGGVQETQYF.

Only a few counts were recorded for this clonotype. The DNA of the CDR3 is TGCAGTGCCCAGGACAGGTCTTCCTCTGGAAACACCATATATTTT. It encodes CSAQDRSSSGNTIYF. J is TRBJ1-3 and V is TRBV20-1; TRBD1 matches at 7 bases. The V gene's germline CDR1 is DFQATT and CDR2 SNEGSKA (reference sequence). V shed 6 bases, J shed 0 bases, and the junction held 8 bases outside the gene matches. This CDR3 has 15 residues.

V and J are TRBV28 and TRBJ1-5; D is undetermined. Trimming removed 3 bases from V and 5 bases from J, with 8 bases in between. The CDR3 runs to 13 residues. Germline CDR1 MDHEN, CDR2 SYDVKM. CDR3 in DNA: TGTGCCAGCAGTTTTTTAAAGGATCAGCCCCAGCATTTT. It yields the protein CASSFLKDQPQHF.

This clonotype has at least ten counts. This sequence joins TRBV20-1 and TRBJ2-1, with no clear D. Trimming took 0 bases from V and 3 from J, leaving 15 bases between them. Germline V gives CDR1 DFQATT, CDR2 SNEGSKA (reference sequence). This CDR3 region has 16 residues. The CDR3 region has the DNA TGCAGTGCTAGAGATCGGTTTGCTGAATACTACAATGAGCAGTTCTTC. Residues: CSARDRFAEYYNEQFF.

This clonotype was observed at least ten times. V gene TRBV3-1 combines with J gene TRBJ2-1; weak D call: TRBD2 (5 bases). CDR3 length: 17 amino acids. Germline V CDR1 and CDR2: LGHDT, YNNKEL (reference sequence). V lost 2 bases, J lost 3 bases, and 17 bases lay in between. The CDR3 region is CASSQSRTHNDYNEQFF. DNA of the CDR3: TGTGCCAGCAGCCAATCTAGGACTCACAATGACTACAATGAGCAGTTCTTC.

V gene TRBV6-1 combines with J gene TRBJ2-2; the D call may be TRBD1 or TRBD2 (5 bases each). The CDR3 extends over 15 amino acids. V was pared by 5 bases and J by 4 bases, with 14 bases between. Germline CDR1 reads MNHNS; CDR2 reads SASEGT. The CDR3 spells CASSLPGLGTGELFF. The CDR3, as DNA: TGTGCCAGCAGTCTCCCGGGGCTCGGCACCGGGGAGCTGTTTTTT.

This rearrangement joins TRBV10-3 to TRBJ1-5, with D possibly TRBD1 on 6 matching bases. The V end was cut by 4 bases, the J end by 0 bases, with 7 bases between. The CDR3 is 14 amino acids. The germline V gene has CDR1 ENHRY and CDR2 SYGVKD. CDR3 protein: CAISVDSSNQPQHF. CDR3 sequence (DNA): TGTGCCATCAGTGTGGACAGTAGCAATCAGCCCCAGCATTTT.

This clonotype was observed many times. The chain has TRBV15 and TRBJ2-5, with a weak D call TRBD2 (5 bases). Per the germline V gene, CDR1 is LNHNV and CDR2 is YYDKDF (reference sequence). V was pared by 0 bases and J by 4 bases, with 9 bases between. The CDR3 loop spans 14 amino acids. Here the CDR3 DNA reads TGTGCCACCAGCAGAGATCGAGGGTTAGAGACCCAGTACTTC. Protein product: CATSRDRGLETQYF.

This chain links TRBV19 with TRBJ2-1; weak D call: TRBD2 (6 bases). Germline V gives CDR1 LNHDA, CDR2 SQIVND (reference sequence). The CDR3 is made up of 16 amino acids. The germline V and J ends were trimmed by 6 bases and 4 bases, with 19 bases remaining between them. The CDR3 nucleotides read TGTGCCAGTAGCATGGCCGGGACTCCCTTTTACAATGAGCAGTTCTTC. The encoded protein is CASSMAGTPFYNEQFF.

The V gene is TRBV18, the J gene TRBJ2-2, with 14 bases identical to TRBD2. This CDR3 contains 16 residues. Trimming cost V 6 bases and J 6 bases; bases outside gene matches: 6. Germline-derived CDR1 and CDR2 are KGHSH and LQKENI. The CDR3 DNA reads TGTGCCAGCTCCCCGATGGGACTAGCGGGAGCCGGGGAGCTGTTTTTT. Protein product: CASSPMGLAGAGELFF.

The sample holds many counts of this clonotype. V gene TRBV28 combines with J gene TRBJ2-7; tentatively, D is TRBD1 or TRBD2 (5 bases each). There are 12 residues in the CDR3. Trimming removed 8 bases from V and 1 base from J, with 9 bases in between. Germline CDR1 MDHEN, CDR2 SYDVKM. The DNA of the CDR3 is TGTGCCAGCCGGGACCCATCCTACGAGCAGTACTTC. This codes for CASRDPSYEQYF.

The CDR3 loop is CASSKLAGVGYTGELFF. The CDR3 nucleotides are TGCGCCAGCAGCAAACTAGCGGGAGTGGGTTACACCGGGGAGCTGTTTTTT. This rearrangement joins TRBV5-1 to TRBJ2-2, with 11 positions matching TRBD2. The CDR3 length is 17 residues. CDR1 SGHRS and CDR2 YFSETQ come from the germline V gene. Losses at the gene ends were 4 bases for V and 3 bases for J; bases not matched to a gene: 8.

Ten or more counts support this clonotype. The chain is built from TRBV30 and TRBJ2-1; D call uncertain. This CDR3 has 13 amino acids. V was trimmed by 2 bases and J by 6 bases, leaving 11 bases between them. Germline CDR1 reads GTSNPN; CDR2 reads SVGIG (reference sequence). This CDR3 reads CAWSPVKGNEQFF. CDR3 DNA: TGTGCCTGGAGTCCTGTTAAGGGCAATGAGCAGTTCTTC.

Ten or more counts support this clonotype. The V call is TRBV20-1, the J call TRBJ1-5; maybe TRBD1 (5 bases). The CDR3 totals 14 residues. V was clipped by 3 bases and J by 3 bases, with 12 bases between them. Germline CDR1 and CDR2: DFQATT and SNEGSKA (reference sequence). CDR3 region: CSARAGTANQPQHF. DNA for the CDR3: TGCAGTGCTAGGGCAGGGACGGCCAATCAGCCCCAGCATTTT.